The 16 T cell receptor beta chains below were found in one sample sequenced in a study of cytomegalovirus exposure and HLA in healthy donors. PCR was performed using 60 Vbeta and 13 Jbeta primers. TCRdb's copy holds only in-frame clones and misses some; the assay was immunoSEQ multiplex PCR. The sample has about 160,000 clones, around 69% seen once. The sample comprised PBMCs. The origin of the receptors is a woman in her 30s in good health and CMV-seronegative.

The chain has TRBV7-9 and TRBJ2-1; 11 bases fit TRBD2. Germline loops: CDR1 SEHNR, CDR2 FQNEAQ (reference sequence). The V and J ends lost 5 bases and 4 bases, in that order; junction bases with no gene match: 10. The CDR3 spans 17 residues. DNA for the CDR3: TGTGCCAGCAGCAACGAACGTCTAGCGGGGGGTTACAATGAGCAGTTCTTC. The encoded protein is CASSNERLAGGYNEQFF.

The chain uses TRBV7-2 and TRBJ1-2; D gene ambiguous. This CDR3 comprises 14 residues. The V end lost 1 base, the J end lost 6 bases, and 12 bases lay between the germline ends. Germline V gene data show CDR1 as SGHTA and CDR2 as FQGNSA. The chain's CDR3 is CASSLGPGRDGYTF. Here the CDR3 DNA reads TGTGCCAGCAGCTTAGGTCCGGGAAGGGATGGCTACACCTTC.

The gene calls are TRBV7-2 and TRBJ2-1, with 8 positions matching TRBD2. After removal of 5 bases from V and 8 bases from J, the junction contained 11 bases not matched to a gene. The germline gives CDR1 SGHTA, CDR2 FQGNSA. The CDR3 is 15 residues long. The DNA for the CDR3 is TGTGCCAGCAGCACCGGGACTAGTGCGGGCGATGAGCAGTTCTTC. It translates to CASSTGTSAGDEQFF. The whole variable domain, filled in from reference TRBV7-2 and TRBJ2-1, reads GAGVSQSPSNKVTEKGKDVELRCDPISGHTALYWYRQSLGQGLEFLIYFQGNSAPDKSGLPSDRFSAERTGGSVSTLTIQRTQQEDSAVYLCASSTGTSAGDEQFFGPGTRLTVL.

This chain joins TRBV28 and TRBJ2-7; 11 nucleotides align to TRBD1. The CDR3 is 14 amino acids. Germline-derived CDR1 and CDR2 are MDHEN and SYDVKM. V dropped 3 bases and J dropped 7; count of bases not matched to a gene: 5. The CDR3 DNA is TGTGCCAGCAGTTTGGGGACAGGGGGTGGTGAGCAGTACTTC. It is translated as CASSLGTGGGEQYF.

The chain joins TRBV7-2 to TRBJ2-2, with D maybe TRBD2 (6 bases). The germline V gene has CDR1 SGHTA and CDR2 FQGNSA. V shed 8 bases and J shed 6 bases, with 7 bases lying between them. The length of the CDR3 is 11 residues. Here the CDR3 reads CASGGSGELFF. CDR3 coding DNA: TGTGCCAGCGGAGGGTCCGGGGAGCTGTTTTTT. The full variable domain, with the rest looked up from reference TRBV7-2 and TRBJ2-2, is GAGVSQSPSNKVTEKGKDVELRCDPISGHTALYWYRQSLGQGLEFLIYFQGNSAPDKSGLPSDRFSAERTGGSVSTLTIQRTQQEDSAVYLCASGGSGELFFGEGSRLTVL.

The V gene is TRBV7-2, the J gene TRBJ1-2, with TRBD1 matching over 10 bases. CDR1 and CDR2 (germline): SGHTA, FQGNSA. The CDR3 consists of 17 residues. V trimming: 1 base; J trimming: 4 bases; junction bases outside the gene matches: 9. CDR3 in DNA: TGTGCCAGCAGCTTAGGGGGGGACAGGGGAACCTTCTATGGCTACACCTTC. It is translated as CASSLGGDRGTFYGYTF.

This clone appeared a few times. This sequence joins TRBV6-1 and TRBJ1-1; TRBD1 agrees at 7 bases. J lost 3 bases, V lost 6 bases, and 10 bases had no gene match. Germline-derived CDR1 and CDR2 are MNHNS and SASEGT. The CDR3 spans 15 residues. Here the CDR3 DNA reads TGTGCCAGCAGCCCCCCGACAGGGACCTACACTGAAGCTTTCTTT. This gives the protein CASSPPTGTYTEAFF.

This chain uses TRBV19 with TRBJ2-2, with D hard to call. Looked up from germline, CDR1 is LNHDA and CDR2 is SQIVND (reference sequence). The V gene lost 3 bases and the J gene lost 1 base, with 9 bases spanning the gap. This CDR3 spans 15 amino acids. For the CDR3, the DNA is TGTGCCAGTAGTATCGTAGACTGGAACACCGGGGAGCTGTTTTTT. It is translated as CASSIVDWNTGELFF.

The chain couples TRBV7-9 to TRBJ1-6; 10 bases are shared with TRBD1. The germline V gene has CDR1 SEHNR and CDR2 FQNEAQ (reference sequence). Trimming at V came to 6 bases and at J to 8 bases, leaving 7 bases not matched to a gene. The length of the CDR3 is 15 residues. Written as DNA, the CDR3 is TGTGCCAGCAGACCAACCGGGACAGGGGATTCACCCCTCCACTTT. Amino acid sequence: CASRPTGTGDSPLHF.

This clone was seen more than once but under ten times. The junction does not match germline at one end; this may be a read error. The chain is built from TRBV7-9 and TRBJ1-2, with 9 bases fitting TRBD1. The CDR3 has 16 amino acids. Per germline, CDR1 SEHNR and CDR2 FQNEAQ (reference sequence). The CDR3 protein is CSSSYYRGQGNYGYTF. The DNA for the CDR3 is TGTTCCAGCAGCTACTACAGGGGGCAAGGGAACTATGGCTACACCTTC.

The chain is built from TRBV7-2 and TRBJ2-2, with 7 bases lining up with TRBD2. CDR1 is SGHTA, CDR2 FQGNSA, per germline. Losses at the gene ends were 5 bases for V and 5 bases for J; bases not matched to a gene: 2. The CDR3 has 13 amino acids. DNA of the CDR3: TGTGCCAGCAGCACTAGCGCTACCGGGGAGCTGTTTTTT. Its protein product is CASSTSATGELFF.

The V call is TRBV11-2, the J call TRBJ2-6; D perhaps matches TRBD2 (6 bases). Trimming stripped 1 base from V and 3 bases from J, with 7 bases between. CDR1 and CDR2 from the germline V gene are SGHAT and FQNNGV. The CDR3 runs to 15 residues. CDR3 amino acids: CASSLVGGGANVLTF. The CDR3 coding sequence is TGTGCCAGCAGCTTAGTGGGGGGTGGGGCCAACGTCCTGACTTTC.

The chain links TRBV6-6 to TRBJ2-5, with 8 bases lining up with TRBD1. Trimming at V came to 4 bases and at J to 4 bases, leaving 8 bases not matched to a gene. The CDR3 runs to 15 residues. The germline V gene encodes CDR1 MNHNY and CDR2 SVGAGI (reference sequence). CDR3 region: CASSSRTGSLETQYF. DNA of the CDR3: TGTGCCAGCAGTTCCAGGACAGGGAGTTTAGAGACCCAGTACTTC.

Here the CDR3 reads CASSQERYRAGTNTEAFF. For the CDR3, the DNA is TGCGCCAGCAGCCAAGAGCGGTACCGTGCGGGTACGAACACTGAAGCTTTCTTT. The chain couples TRBV4-3 to TRBJ1-1, with D hard to call. The ends were cut back, 0 bases at V and 1 base at J, with 18 bases in the middle. CDR1 is LGHNA and CDR2 is YSLEER in the germline V gene. CDR3 length: 18 amino acids.

This rearrangement joins TRBV11-2 to TRBJ1-4; D possibly corresponds to TRBD1 (5 bases). The CDR3 totals 14 residues. Looked up from germline, CDR1 is SGHAT and CDR2 is FQNNGV. The V end lost 3 bases, the J end lost 5 bases, and 10 bases lay between the germline ends. The CDR3 DNA is TGTGCCAGCAGCTTGGGGGGTTCGAATGAAAAACTGTTTTTT. Encoded protein: CASSLGGSNEKLFF.

The V call is TRBV25-1, the J call TRBJ2-7; D is perhaps TRBD1 (6 bases). The CDR3 runs to 16 residues. Between the trimmed V and J ends, which lost 5 bases and 1 base, there was a span of 18 bases. Per germline, CDR1 MGHDK and CDR2 SYGVNS. The CDR3, as DNA: TGTGCCAGCAGTCCAAAGGACAGCGATAAGTCCTACGAGCAGTACTTC. Encoded protein: CASSPKDSDKSYEQYF.